A selection of T cell receptor beta chains follows, all from one sample in a study of cytomegalovirus exposure and HLA in healthy donors. Data came from immunoSEQ multiplex PCR; TCRdb stores just in-frame clones and leaves some out. The sample holds some 88,000 clones, 63% seen once. Sequencing was performed on PBMCs. These TCRs come from a woman in her twenties or thirties in good health and CMV-seronegative. Each CDR3 is given with its conserved first and last residue. D genes are given only for firm matches. Clone size is not always given. Where it is, it says once, few, many or a class for expanded clones.

j_gene	v_gene	d_gene	abundance	CDR3aa	CDR3nt
TRBJ1-1	TRBV4-2	-	-	CASSQEVAGNTEAFF	TGTGCCAGCAGCCAAGAGGTTGCGGGGAACACTGAAGCTTTCTTT
TRBJ2-5	TRBV2	TRBD1	-	CASSAGQENFRTQYF	TGTGCCAGCAGCGCTGGACAGGAGAACTTTCGGACCCAGTACTTC
TRBJ2-7	TRBV5-1	TRBD1	few	CASSSGQGGNEQYF	TGCGCCAGCAGCTCGGGACAGGGGGGCAACGAGCAGTACTTC
TRBJ1-5	TRBV9	-	-	CASSEGLYSNQPQHF	TGTGCCAGCAGTGAGGGCCTATATAGCAATCAGCCCCAGCATTTT
TRBJ2-5	TRBV5-1	-	-	CASSLQGGAVETQYF	TGCGCCAGCAGCTTGCAGGGCGGGGCTGTTGAGACCCAGTACTTC
TRBJ2-2	TRBV5-1	TRBD2	-	CASSLEAGGGTGELFF	TGCGCCAGCAGCTTGGAGGCGGGAGGAGGGACCGGGGAGCTGTTTTTT
TRBJ2-7	TRBV5-6	-	-	CASSFRDSLSYEQYF	TGTGCCAGCAGCTTCCGGGACTCACTCTCCTACGAGCAGTACTTC
TRBJ2-4	TRBV7-2	TRBD2	-	CASRVRASGGLAKNIQYF	TGTGCCAGCAGGGTTAGGGCTAGCGGGGGTCTAGCCAAAAACATTCAGTACTTC
TRBJ2-3	TRBV7-9	-	-	CASSPREAGRTDTQYF	TGTGCCAGCAGCCCTAGGGAGGCGGGCCGCACAGATACGCAGTATTTT
TRBJ1-2	TRBV14	-	-	CASSQDPQGGYTF	TGTGCCAGCAGCCAAGATCCCCAGGGCGGCTACACCTTC
TRBJ2-1	TRBV2	TRBD2	-	CASTRGVQQNNEQFF	TGTGCCAGCACCCGGGGGGTACAGCAGAACAATGAGCAGTTCTTC
TRBJ2-1	TRBV7-3	-	-	CASSPRRDYNEQFF	TGTGCCAGCAGCCCCCGGCGGGACTACAATGAGCAGTTCTTC
TRBJ1-5	TRBV7-9	TRBD1	few	CASSLSGQPNQPQHF	TGTGCCAGCAGCTTATCGGGACAGCCCAATCAGCCCCAGCATTTT
TRBJ2-3	TRBV7-9	-	few	CASSLDASTDTQYF	TGTGCCAGCAGCTTAGACGCGAGTACAGATACGCAGTATTTT
TRBJ1-1	TRBV10-1	-	-	CASSESDNQGAFF	TGCGCCAGCAGTGAGAGTGACAACCAGGGAGCTTTCTTT
TRBJ2-7	TRBV27	-	-	CASGDPRGSTYEQYF	TGTGCCAGCGGTGATCCCCGCGGGTCTACCTACGAGCAGTACTTC
TRBJ1-3	TRBV18	-	-	CASSPFDSSSGNTIYF	TGTGCCAGCTCACCCTTCGACAGTTCCTCTGGAAACACCATATATTTT
TRBJ1-5	TRBV5-1	TRBD1	-	CASSPGTGEQPQHF	TGCGCCAGCAGCCCCGGGACAGGCGAACAGCCCCAGCATTTT
TRBJ1-2	TRBV29-1	TRBD1	few	CSVDNRGNYGYTF	TGCAGCGTTGATAACAGGGGAAACTATGGCTACACCTTC
TRBJ1-1	TRBV11-2	-	-	CASSLAGSGGWTEAFF	TGTGCCAGCAGCTTAGCGGGTTCGGGGGGCTGGACTGAAGCTTTCTTT
TRBJ2-1	TRBV18	-	-	CASSNYNEQFF	TGTGCCAGCTCCAACTACAATGAGCAGTTCTTC
TRBJ2-7	TRBV14	-	few	CASSSGYTGRESYEQYF	TGTGCCAGCAGCTCGGGATATACCGGGAGAGAGTCCTACGAGCAGTACTTC
TRBJ2-7	TRBV2	TRBD1	-	CASTYAGGFSYEQYF	TGTGCCAGCACCTACGCAGGGGGATTCTCCTACGAGCAGTACTTC
TRBJ2-7	TRBV19	-	-	CASSRNDRAYEQYF	TGTGCCAGTAGTAGGAACGACAGAGCTTACGAGCAGTACTTC
TRBJ2-7	TRBV27	TRBD1	-	CASRGRGPEQYF	TGTGCCAGCAGGGGCAGGGGGCCCGAGCAGTACTTC
TRBJ2-1	TRBV28	TRBD2	-	CASSFFLAGTNEQFF	TGTGCCAGCAGTTTTTTTCTAGCGGGAACCAATGAGCAGTTCTTC
TRBJ2-5	TRBV18	-	-	CASSTPPGWKETQYF	TGTGCCAGCTCGACACCCCCAGGATGGAAAGAGACCCAGTACTTC
TRBJ2-3	TRBV30	-	-	CAWSRGSGDTQYF	TGTGCCTGGAGTCGAGGGAGTGGAGATACGCAGTATTTT
TRBJ2-7	TRBV28	-	-	CASSLGDRTGVIEQYF	TGTGCCAGCAGTTTAGGGGACAGAACGGGGGTTATTGAGCAGTACTTC
TRBJ2-5	TRBV28	-	few	CASSLMGGVQETQYF	TGTGCCAGCAGTTTGATGGGCGGGGTCCAAGAGACCCAGTACTTC
TRBJ1-2	TRBV7-8	-	-	CASTKASAVPYGYTF	TGTGCCAGCACCAAAGCCTCGGCGGTACCCTATGGCTACACCTTC
TRBJ2-7	TRBV5-1	-	-	CASSLVAGAGHEQYF	TGCGCCAGCAGCTTGGTGGCGGGTGCGGGACACGAGCAGTACTTC
TRBJ2-7	TRBV5-1	TRBD2	-	CASSLTSGTIEQYF	TGCGCCAGCAGCTTGACTAGCGGGACCATCGAGCAGTACTTC
TRBJ1-1	TRBV6-5	-	-	CASSYSTVNTEAFF	TGTGCCAGCAGTTACTCGACAGTCAACACTGAAGCTTTCTTT
TRBJ1-1	TRBV5-1	TRBD1	-	CASSSDRVTEAFF	TGCGCCAGCAGCTCGGACAGGGTAACTGAAGCTTTCTTT
TRBJ2-7	TRBV11-2	-	-	CASSSPASAITYEQYF	TGTGCCAGCAGCTCCCCGGCTAGCGCTATTACCTACGAGCAGTACTTC
TRBJ1-4	TRBV7-2	-	once	CASSTFPGDEKLFF	TGTGCCAGCAGCACCTTCCCGGGAGATGAAAAACTGTTTTTT
TRBJ2-5	TRBV2	-	-	CASTIVGQKETQYF	TGTGCCAGCACCATCGTGGGGCAGAAAGAGACCCAGTACTTC
TRBJ1-2	TRBV19	-	-	CASSIPGRVGYTF	TGTGCCAGTAGTATTCCAGGGAGGGTTGGCTACACCTTC
TRBJ2-7	TRBV7-2	TRBD2	-	CASSSTREGSGAHRFF	TGTGCCAGCAGCTCCACCCGGGAGGGTAGCGGAGCCCACCGATTCTTC
TRBJ1-4	TRBV7-2	TRBD1	-	CASSLVRDRGEKLFF	TGTGCCAGCAGCTTAGTTAGGGACAGGGGGGAAAAACTGTTTTTT
TRBJ2-1	TRBV9	-	-	CASSVSAYNEQFF	TGTGCCAGCAGCGTCTCAGCCTACAATGAGCAGTTCTTC
TRBJ2-1	TRBV27	-	-	CASRSSGYYNEQFF	TGTGCCAGCAGGTCCAGCGGGTACTACAATGAGCAGTTCTTC
TRBJ2-1	TRBV4-3	TRBD1	-	CASSQDWVDREISYNEQFF	TGCGCCAGCAGCCAAGATTGGGTAGACAGGGAGATTTCCTACAATGAGCAGTTCTTC
TRBJ1-5	TRBV6-1	TRBD1	-	CASSERGQGSGQPQHF	TGTGCCAGCAGTGAAAGGGGGCAGGGTAGTGGTCAGCCCCAGCATTTT
TRBJ2-7	TRBV7-8	TRBD2	-	CASSFLAGGQYF	TGTGCCAGCAGCTTCCTAGCGGGAGGGCAGTACTTC
TRBJ1-2	TRBV7-2	TRBD1	-	CASSSLTGGSYGYTF	TGTGCCAGCAGCTCCTTGACAGGGGGAAGCTATGGCTACACCTTC
TRBJ1-2	TRBV7-2	TRBD1	-	CASSLGQGANYGYTF	TGTGCCAGCAGCCTTGGACAGGGGGCTAATTATGGCTACACCTTC
TRBJ1-5	TRBV14	TRBD1	-	CASSYRDSPYSNQPQHF	TGTGCCAGCAGCTACCGGGACAGTCCTTATAGCAATCAGCCCCAGCATTTT
TRBJ2-1	TRBV4-2	-	-	CASSQDLTRRLDNEQFF	TGTGCCAGCAGCCAAGATCTAACTCGTCGACTAGACAATGAGCAGTTCTTC
TRBJ1-6	TRBV5-1	TRBD1	few	CASSWGDSPNSPLHF	TGCGCCAGCAGCTGGGGGGACAGTCCAAATTCACCCCTCCACTTT
TRBJ2-5	TRBV29-1	TRBD2	few	CSVAGTSGGQTQYF	TGCAGCGTCGCTGGGACTAGCGGGGGGCAGACCCAGTACTTC
TRBJ1-2	TRBV13	TRBD1	-	CASSLRDRGGGYTF	TGTGCCAGCAGCTTAAGGGACAGGGGGGGAGGCTACACCTTC
TRBJ2-1	TRBV5-8	TRBD2	-	CASSLGLAGGRSYNEQFF	TGTGCCAGCAGCCTGGGACTAGCGGGAGGACGATCCTACAATGAGCAGTTCTTC
TRBJ1-5	TRBV19	-	-	CASSHEDYYQPQHF	TGTGCCAGTAGTCATGAGGACTACTATCAGCCCCAGCATTTT
TRBJ2-3	TRBV28	TRBD1	-	CASSQGAGGSSTDTQYF	TGTGCCAGCAGTCAGGGGGCGGGTGGGTCTAGCACAGATACGCAGTATTTT
TRBJ1-1	TRBV28	TRBD1	-	CASSTSTGGNGFF	TGTGCCAGCAGTACCTCGACAGGGGGCAACGGTTTCTTT
TRBJ2-2	TRBV6-6	TRBD1	-	CASRRQGPGELFF	TGTGCCAGCAGGAGACAGGGCCCCGGGGAGCTGTTTTTT
TRBJ2-7	TRBV30	-	-	CAWSEGPGEATQYF	TGTGCCTGGAGTGAGGGTCCGGGAGAAGCTACGCAGTACTTC